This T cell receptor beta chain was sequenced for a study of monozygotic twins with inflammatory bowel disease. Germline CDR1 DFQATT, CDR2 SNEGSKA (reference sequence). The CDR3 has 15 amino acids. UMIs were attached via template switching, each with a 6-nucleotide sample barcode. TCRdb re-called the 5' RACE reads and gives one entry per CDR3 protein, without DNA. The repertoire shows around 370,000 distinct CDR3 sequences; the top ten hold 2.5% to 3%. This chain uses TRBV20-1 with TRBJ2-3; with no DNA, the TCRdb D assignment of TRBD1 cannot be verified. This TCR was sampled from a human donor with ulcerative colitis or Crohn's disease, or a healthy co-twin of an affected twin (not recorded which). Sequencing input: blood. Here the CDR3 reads CSARDSGVGTDTQYF.